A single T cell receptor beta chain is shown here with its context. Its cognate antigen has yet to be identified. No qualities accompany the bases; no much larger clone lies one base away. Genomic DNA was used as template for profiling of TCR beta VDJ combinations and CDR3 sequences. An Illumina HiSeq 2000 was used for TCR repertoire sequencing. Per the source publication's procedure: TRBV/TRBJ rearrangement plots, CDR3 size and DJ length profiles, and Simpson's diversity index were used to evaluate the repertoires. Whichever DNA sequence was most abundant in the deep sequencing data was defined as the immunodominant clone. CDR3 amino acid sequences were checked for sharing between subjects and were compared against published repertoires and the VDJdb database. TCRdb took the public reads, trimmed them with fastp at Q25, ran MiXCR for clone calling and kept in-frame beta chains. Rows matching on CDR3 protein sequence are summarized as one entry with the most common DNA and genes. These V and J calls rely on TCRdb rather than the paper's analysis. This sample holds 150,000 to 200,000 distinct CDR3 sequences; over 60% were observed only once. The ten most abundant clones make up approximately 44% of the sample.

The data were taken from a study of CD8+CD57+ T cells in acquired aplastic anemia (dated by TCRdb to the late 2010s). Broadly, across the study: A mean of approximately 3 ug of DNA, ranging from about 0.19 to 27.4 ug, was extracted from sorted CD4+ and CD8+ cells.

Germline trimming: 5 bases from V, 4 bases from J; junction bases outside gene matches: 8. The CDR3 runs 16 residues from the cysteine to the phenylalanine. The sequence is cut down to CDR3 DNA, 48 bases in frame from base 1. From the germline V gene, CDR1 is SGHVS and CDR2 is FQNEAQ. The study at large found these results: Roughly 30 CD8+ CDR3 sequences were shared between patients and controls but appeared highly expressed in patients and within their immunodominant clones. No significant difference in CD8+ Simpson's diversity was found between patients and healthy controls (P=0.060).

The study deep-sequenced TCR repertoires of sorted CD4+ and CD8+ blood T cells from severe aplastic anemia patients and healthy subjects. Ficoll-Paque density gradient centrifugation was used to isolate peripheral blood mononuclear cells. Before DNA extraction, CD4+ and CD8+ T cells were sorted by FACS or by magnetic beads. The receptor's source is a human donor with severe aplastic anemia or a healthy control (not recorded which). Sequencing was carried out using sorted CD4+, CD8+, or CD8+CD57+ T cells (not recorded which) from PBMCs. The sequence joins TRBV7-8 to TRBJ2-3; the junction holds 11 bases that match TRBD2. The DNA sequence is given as TGTGCCAGCAGCCCAGAGGGACTAGCGGCGGCAGATACGCAGTATTTT. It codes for CASSPEGLAAADTQYF.